This TCR beta chain was observed in a study of response to subunit inactivated influenza vaccine. Study-level findings and limits: The authors proposed limited new T cell recruitment per seasonal influenza vaccination.

As concerns this clonotype: Its antigen remains unidentified.

The germline V gene has CDR1 SGHKS and CDR2 YYEKEE (reference sequence). Between the trimmed V and J ends, which lost 1 base and 4 bases, there was a span of 12 bases. This CDR3 has 14 residues. Each CDR3 protein is one row after TCRdb ran MiXCR on the RT-PCR reads. The data contain 750,000 to 850,000 distinct CDR3 sequences, around a sixth of them seen just once; the ten biggest clones take up about a tenth. The input for sequencing was PBMCs from blood, taken roughly 5 days after vaccination. This rearrangement joins TRBV5-5 to TRBJ2-7, with a possible D match to TRBD1 (5 bases). The receptor comes from a man in his forties or fifties who received an inactivated influenza vaccine. CDR3 in amino acids: CASSLQGRAYEQYF. The DNA for the CDR3 is TGTGCCAGCAGCTTGCAGGGAAGGGCTTACGAGCAGTACTTC.